The clone carrying this T cell receptor beta chain has a count of ten or more. Its antigen is unidentified. The germline gives CDR1 SGDLS, CDR2 YYNGEE. This CDR3 is built from 14 residues. Unmatched junction bases numbered 7, after V lost 4 bases and J lost 3 bases. TCRdb used MiXCR to reprocess the 5' RACE reads, holding one entry per CDR3 protein. This table holds about 38,000 distinct CDR3 sequences, 6.5% to 9.5% found once. These data come from a study of spatial heterogeneity in lung cancer. Study-wide context: When available, follow-up PBMC samples taken a median of about two years after resection were sequenced.

Study results and caveats: Blood contained ubiquitous expanded tumor TCRs more at resection than at follow-up.

Time point specified: blood at routine non-recurrence follow-up after resection. Tumor, nontumor lung or frozen PBMC supplied whole RNA, sequenced without sorting. The rearrangement links TRBV9 to TRBJ2-7, with 7 bases identical to TRBD1. This receptor was identified in a male donor with early-stage non-small cell lung cancer. The sequencing here drew on PBMCs, taken at follow-up. The CDR3 region has the DNA TGTGCCAGCAGCCCTACAGGGGTGGACTACGAGCAGTACTTC. Protein: CASSPTGVDYEQYF.